The 27 T cell receptor beta chains below were found in one sample sequenced in a study of cytomegalovirus exposure and HLA in healthy donors. This PCR relied on a set of 60 Vbeta primers and 13 Jbeta primers. Repertoires were generated with immunoSEQ multiplex PCR, while TCRdb's copy carries only in-frame clones and drops some. The sample contains over 200,000 clones, nearly 80% of which appear only once. Sequenced material: PBMCs. The receptors shown here come from a male donor in good health and CMV-seronegative.

The rearrangement joins TRBV7-8 to TRBJ2-7; D is unclear. The length of the CDR3 is 11 residues. V was clipped by 4 bases and J by 7 bases, with 8 bases between them. CDR1 SGHVS and CDR2 FQNEAQ come from the germline V gene. Here the CDR3 reads CASSYGREQYF. CDR3 bases: TGTGCCAGCAGCTATGGTCGGGAGCAGTACTTC.

The chain is built from TRBV7-8 and TRBJ1-1; 7 nucleotides line up with TRBD1. This CDR3 comprises 16 residues. Unmatched junction bases numbered 10, after V lost 5 bases and J lost 1 base. The germline V gene has CDR1 SGHVS and CDR2 FQNEAQ. Here the CDR3 DNA reads TGTGCCAGCAGCGACCGGGACAGATGGGAGAACACTGAAGCTTTCTTT. Residues: CASSDRDRWENTEAFF.

V gene TRBV5-1 combines with J gene TRBJ2-1; 8 nucleotides align to TRBD2. V was pared by 3 bases and J by 0 bases, with 5 bases of the junction left unmatched. In germline, CDR1 is SGHRS, CDR2 YFSETQ. CDR3 length: 16 amino acids. CDR3 nucleotides: TGCGCCAGCAGCTATATAGCGGGAAGCTCCTACAATGAGCAGTTCTTC. Protein: CASSYIAGSSYNEQFF.

On this clone itself: Other DNA sequences in the same sample also yield this CDR3. The V and J genes are TRBV9 and TRBJ2-2; D remains unclear. Trimming took 1 base from V and 1 from J, leaving 5 bases between them. Germline V gene data show CDR1 as SGDLS and CDR2 as YYNGEE. This CDR3 is built from 14 residues. Here the CDR3 reads CASSVTGNTGELFF. CDR3 DNA: TGTGCCAGCAGCGTAACTGGGAACACCGGGGAGCTGTTTTTT.

The chain is built from TRBV7-2 and TRBJ2-7; TRBD2 might be the D (5 bases). V dropped 2 bases and J dropped 2 bases, with 7 bases sitting between them. This CDR3 is 13 amino acids long. Germline V gives CDR1 SGHTA, CDR2 FQGNSA. This CDR3 is CASSLLATYEQYF. In DNA form, the CDR3 reads TGTGCCAGCAGCTTATTAGCGACCTACGAGCAGTACTTC.

A single count supports this clone. The V call is TRBV29-1, the J call TRBJ1-1, with D tentatively TRBD1 (5 bases). The ends were cut back, 4 bases at V and 5 bases at J, with 8 bases in the middle. The CDR3 length is 11 residues. CDR1 and CDR2 from the germline V gene are SQVTM and ANQGSEA. The CDR3 sequence is CSVVRGTEAFF. CDR3 coding DNA: TGCAGCGTTGTGCGGGGGACTGAAGCTTTCTTT.

As concerns this clone: Other DNA sequences in this sample translate to the same CDR3. V gene TRBV20-1 combines with J gene TRBJ2-5; D not certain. The CDR3 contains 11 residues. Germline CDR1 and CDR2: DFQATT and SNEGSKA (reference sequence). V was pared by 4 bases and J by 5 bases, with 8 bases between. In DNA, the CDR3 is TGCAGTGCTACCAGTCAGGAGACCCAGTACTTC. Translated, it gives CSATSQETQYF.

The chain joins TRBV28 to TRBJ1-2, with 9 positions matching TRBD1. The CDR3 is 16 amino acids. Germline loops: CDR1 MDHEN, CDR2 SYDVKM. After removal of 6 bases from V and 5 bases from J, the junction contained 13 bases not matched to a gene. CDR3 sequence: CASRVWEGGQGYGYTF. CDR3 bases: TGTGCCAGCAGAGTTTGGGAAGGGGGACAGGGATATGGCTACACCTTC.

The chain links TRBV4-3 to TRBJ2-1; 8 positions agree with TRBD2. Germline assignment: CDR1 LGHNA and CDR2 YSLEER. Unmatched junction bases numbered 7, after V lost 1 base and J lost 5 bases. The length of the CDR3 is 16 residues. DNA for the CDR3: TGCGCCAGCAGCCAAGGTAGCCGGGGGGGACACAATGAGCAGTTCTTC. Translated: CASSQGSRGGHNEQFF.

As to this clone: Additional DNA sequences in this sample encode the identical CDR3. The rearrangement joins TRBV6-5 to TRBJ2-1, with D possibly being TRBD1 (6 bases). Germline V gives CDR1 MNHEY, CDR2 SVGAGI. With 3 bases removed from V and 8 bases from J, the gap between germline ends came to 11 bases. This CDR3 is built from 13 residues. CDR3 region: CASSYRQDHEQFF. As DNA, the CDR3 is TGTGCCAGCAGTTATAGACAGGATCATGAGCAGTTCTTC.

This chain joins TRBV19 and TRBJ1-5, with D possibly matching TRBD1 (6 bases). The CDR3 is 16 residues long. Trimming stripped 7 bases from V and 3 bases from J, with 19 bases between. The germline gives CDR1 LNHDA, CDR2 SQIVND (reference sequence). The CDR3 sequence: CASTHPGQGLNQPQHF. CDR3 nucleotides: TGTGCCAGTACCCATCCGGGGCAGGGGCTCAATCAGCCCCAGCATTTT.

The V gene is TRBV30, the J gene TRBJ2-2; D is ambiguous. The CDR3 has 16 amino acids. In germline, CDR1 is GTSNPN, CDR2 SVGIG (reference sequence). Trimming cost V 0 bases and J 1 base, with 12 bases left between them. The CDR3 loop is CAWSVRLNLNTGELFF. CDR3 bases: TGTGCCTGGAGTGTCCGACTTAATTTGAACACCGGGGAGCTGTTTTTT. The variable domain in full, completed from reference TRBV30 and TRBJ2-2, reads SQTIHQWPATLVQPVGSPLSLECTVEGTSNPNLYWYRQAAGRGLQLLFYSVGIGQISSEVPQNLSASRPQDRQFILSSKKLLLSDSGFYLCAWSVRLNLNTGELFFGEGSRLTVL.

This chain joins TRBV5-8 and TRBJ1-1; 11 bases are a match to TRBD1. The CDR3 loop spans 14 amino acids. Germline trimming cut 4 bases from V and 4 bases from J; bases unmatched to any gene: 3. Germline-derived CDR1 and CDR2 are SGHTS and YDEGEE. Written as DNA, the CDR3 is TGTGCCAGCAGCACAGGACAGGGGGCCACTGAAGCTTTCTTT. It encodes CASSTGQGATEAFF.

The chain uses TRBV5-6 and TRBJ2-2; D is perhaps TRBD1 (6 bases). Trimming took 2 bases from V and 7 from J, leaving 12 bases between them. CDR3 length: 14 amino acids. Germline V gene sequence: CDR1 SGHDT, CDR2 YYEEEE. The CDR3 DNA is TGTGCCAGCAGCTTTAAACAGGGAAGCGGGGAGCTGTTTTTT. It specifies CASSFKQGSGELFF.

This chain connects TRBV6-1 to TRBJ2-3, with a possible D match to TRBD2 (5 bases). Trimming cost V 6 bases and J 4 bases, with 14 bases left between them. Germline V gene data show CDR1 as MNHNS and CDR2 as SASEGT. This CDR3 region has 14 residues. The CDR3 is CASRGQPAADTQYF. The CDR3 DNA reads as TGTGCCAGCAGGGGCCAACCAGCGGCAGATACGCAGTATTTT.

On this clone itself: The sample contains more than one DNA sequence encoding this CDR3. The J gene is TRBJ2-3, the V gene TRBV30; weak D call: TRBD2 (5 bases). The CDR3 contains 16 residues. The V end was cut by 1 base, the J end by 0 bases, with 14 bases between. Germline V gene lookup returns CDR1 GTSNPN and CDR2 SVGIG (reference sequence). The CDR3 sequence: CAWSEGIASSTDTQYF. CDR3 DNA: TGTGCCTGGAGTGAGGGTATAGCGTCTAGCACAGATACGCAGTATTTT.

J is TRBJ2-7 and V is TRBV5-1, with TRBD2 matching 7 bases. Germline-derived CDR1 and CDR2 are SGHRS and YFSETQ. This CDR3 is 15 amino acids long. Trimming at V came to 4 bases and at J to 0 bases, leaving 7 bases not matched to a gene. DNA of the CDR3: TGCGCCAGCAGCAAGGAGACGGGGGGCTCCTACGAGCAGTACTTC. It translates to CASSKETGGSYEQYF.

This chain links TRBV7-9 with TRBJ2-5; D may be TRBD2 (6 bases). TRBJ2-7 matches the DNA end more closely, so the J call is doubtful. CDR1 is SEHNR and CDR2 is FQNEAQ in the germline V gene (reference sequence). The CDR3 sequence is 14 residues long. CDR3 loop: CASSFRLEGHEQYF. The CDR3 DNA reads as TGTGCCAGCAGCTTCCGACTAGAGGGGCACGAGCAGTACTTC.

CDR3 nucleotide sequence: TGCGCCAGCAGCTCGGACAGGGCTTACACCGGGGAGCTGTTTTTT. Amino acids: CASSSDRAYTGELFF. V gene TRBV5-1 combines with J gene TRBJ2-2, with TRBD1 matching over 8 bases. CDR1 is SGHRS and CDR2 is YFSETQ in the germline V gene. The CDR3 sequence is 15 residues long. J lost 3 bases, V lost 3 bases, and 4 bases had no gene match.

The chain recombines TRBV30 with TRBJ1-1, with a weak D call TRBD1 (5 bases). The germline V gene has CDR1 GTSNPN and CDR2 SVGIG (reference sequence). The CDR3 sequence is 13 residues long. Trimming took off 0 bases at V and 6 bases at J, with 11 bases between the two ends. CDR3 in DNA: TGTGCCTGGAGTGTCATCCAGGGCGCTGAAGCTTTCTTT. This gives the protein CAWSVIQGAEAFF.

V is TRBV6-6 and J is TRBJ2-3; 10 bases map to TRBD2. CDR3 length: 14 amino acids. Germline values: CDR1 MNHNY, CDR2 SVGAGI (reference sequence). With V trimmed by 8 bases and J by 4 bases, 6 bases remained unmatched. The chain's CDR3 is CASVAGGGADTQYF. Here the CDR3 DNA reads TGTGCCAGCGTAGCGGGGGGCGGGGCAGATACGCAGTATTTT.

This sequence joins TRBV7-3 and TRBJ2-1; TRBD2 aligns across 9 bases. The CDR3 extends over 17 amino acids. Germline CDR1 and CDR2: SGHTA and FQGTGA. Unmatched junction bases numbered 12, after V lost 4 bases and J lost 5 bases. CDR3 region: CASSWSSGSRGDNEQFF. In DNA form, the CDR3 reads TGTGCCAGCAGCTGGAGTAGCGGGAGTAGAGGGGACAATGAGCAGTTCTTC.

This chain uses TRBV7-2 with TRBJ2-7, with TRBD1 matching 7 bases. Trimming at V came to 5 bases and at J to 2 bases, leaving 3 bases not matched to a gene. This CDR3 is built from 13 residues. Germline CDR1 reads SGHTA; CDR2 reads FQGNSA. The chain's CDR3 is CASSQGTAYEQYF. Here the CDR3 DNA reads TGTGCCAGCAGCCAAGGGACAGCCTACGAGCAGTACTTC.

The V and J genes are TRBV6-4 and TRBJ1-5; D is perhaps TRBD1 (5 bases). The CDR3 spans 13 residues. Germline V gene sequence: CDR1 MRHNA, CDR2 SNTAGT. V was clipped by 3 bases and J by 6 bases, with 9 bases between them. The CDR3 DNA is TGTGCCAGCAGTGATGGGGCTGCTCAGCCCCAGCATTTT. Amino acid sequence: CASSDGAAQPQHF.

This sequence joins TRBV5-6 and TRBJ1-2, with D unresolved. The CDR3 totals 14 residues. Trimming cost V 5 bases and J 7 bases, with 18 bases left between them. The germline CDR1 and CDR2 sequences are SGHDT and YYEEEE. The CDR3 coding sequence is TGTGCCAGCAGAGCCCGGACGGAGCGGCCTGGCTACACCTTC. Protein sequence: CASRARTERPGYTF. Looking up the rest from reference TRBV5-6 and TRBJ1-2 gives the full variable domain: DAGVTQSPTHLIKTRGQQVTLRCSPKSGHDTVSWYQQALGQGPQFIFQYYEEEERQRGNFPDRFSGHQFPNYSSELNVNALLLGDSALYLCASRARTERPGYTFGSGTRLTVV.

V and J are TRBV6-5 and TRBJ1-2; 8 bases agree with TRBD1. The V gene end was trimmed by 10 bases and the J gene end by 5 bases; junction bases not matched to a gene: 12. This CDR3 is built from 14 residues. Germline-derived CDR1 and CDR2 are MNHEY and SVGAGI. The CDR3, as DNA: TGTGCCACCCTACCGGCAGGGGGCGGTTATGGCTACACCTTC. Its translation: CATLPAGGGYGYTF.

V and J are TRBV7-2 and TRBJ1-3; TRBD1 agrees at 7 bases. Losses at the gene ends were 4 bases for V and 9 bases for J; bases not matched to a gene: 9. Germline V gene sequence: CDR1 SGHTA, CDR2 FQGNSA. This CDR3 region has 14 residues. Here the CDR3 reads CASSSTGYLATIYF. The CDR3, as DNA: TGTGCCAGCAGCTCGACAGGGTACCTGGCCACCATATATTTT.